This TCR beta chain was found in a study of T-cell memory formation after mild COVID-19 (dated by TCRdb to about 2021). Concerning the study at large: TCR sequence clusters from the two donors were largely donor specific. Two young, previously healthy adult volunteers made up the cohort, one male and one female. Longitudinal TCRalpha and TCRbeta repertoire sequencing tracked T-cell clones expanding and contracting after mild COVID-19 in two donors.

The germline V gene encodes CDR1 SNHLY and CDR2 FYNNEI. The CDR3 spans 13 residues, from the cysteine through the phenylalanine. Solely the CDR3 DNA is kept, with 39 bases framed from the first base. V was cut back by 4 bases and J by 6 bases, leaving a gap of 11 bases between them. Sequencer: Illumina NovaSeq 6000. TCRalpha and TCRbeta cDNA libraries were built by 5'RACE with constant-segment primers, adding sample barcodes and unique molecular identifiers. Trizol reagent was used to extract RNA from every sample. The libraries were amplified in two PCR steps, and the second step added a second sample barcode and Illumina TruSeq adapters. Sequencing of libraries was performed on an Illumina NovaSeq with 2 x 150 bp paired-end reads. Concerning the study's data processing: With migec v1.2.7, reads were demultiplexed and then collapsed into UMI-guided consensus sequences. With mixcr v2.1.11, UMI consensuses were aligned to TRA and TRB V and J templates and assembled into clonotypes. Expanded or contracted clonotypes were those called significant by both edgeR and NoisET, with noise models trained on biological replicates. For edgeR calls, a false discovery rate-adjusted p below 0.01 and a log2 fold-change threshold of 1 were applied. As an exploratory analysis of dynamics, max-normalized trajectories of the 1000 most abundant clonotypes were examined with PCA combined with hierarchical clustering. Each responding clone was given a CD4 or CD8 phenotype based on the CD4+ and CD8+ repertoires, which had been sequenced separately. TCRdb reran the public reads through fastp at Q25 and MiXCR, keeping productive beta chains. CDR3 protein duplicates are merged, each entry listing the most common genes and DNA. The V and J calls reflect TCRdb's pipeline rather than the authors' work. The sample table holds around 150,000 distinct CDR3 sequences, of which 14% were seen once. The ten largest clones capture around an eighth of the sample.

Study-level results and caveats: Clones contracting from day 15 to 85 had balanced CD4/CD8 phenotypes, while a second wave expanding from day 15 to 37 was biased towards CD4+. Whether the second-wave clones peaking on day 37 were SARS-CoV-2 specific was not confirmed. Contracting CD4+ clones appeared mostly in the CM and EM memory subsets, whereas CD8+ clones were enriched in EMRA. Only two mild cases were covered in the study, and larger cohorts including severe cases with pre-infection samples were considered necessary. The detection of some responding clones in pre-infection memory suggests that pre-existing cross-reactive memory T cells joined the SARS-CoV-2 response.

As concerns this clonotype: Its target antigen remains unknown. Base qualities are not recorded, but no much larger clone differs from it by a single base.

Ficoll-Paque density gradient centrifugation was the method used to isolate PBMCs. Specimen: PBMCs or a T cell subset sorted from them (not recorded which). The sequence was collected from an adult woman who had mild COVID-19 (a few samples of this study predate the infection). The sample titles of this study are shuffled in the database, so cell type and time point are left out; the donor was told from shared clones. This chain joins TRBV2 to TRBJ2-3; the D gene could be either TRBD1 or TRBD2, each agreeing at 5 bases. The nucleotide sequence is TGTGCCAGCAGTGGGGACCTATCGGATACGCAGTATTTT. It translates as CASSGDLSDTQYF.